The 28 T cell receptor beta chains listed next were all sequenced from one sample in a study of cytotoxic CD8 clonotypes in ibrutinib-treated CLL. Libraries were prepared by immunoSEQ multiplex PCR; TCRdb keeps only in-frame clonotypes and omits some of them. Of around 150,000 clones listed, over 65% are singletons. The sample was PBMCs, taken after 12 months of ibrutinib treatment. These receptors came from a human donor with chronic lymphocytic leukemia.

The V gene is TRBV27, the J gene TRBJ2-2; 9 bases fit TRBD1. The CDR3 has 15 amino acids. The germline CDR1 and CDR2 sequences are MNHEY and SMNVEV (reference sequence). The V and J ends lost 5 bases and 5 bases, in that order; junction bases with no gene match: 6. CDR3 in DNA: TGTGCCAGCAGTCTAAACGGACAGGGGACCGGGGAGCTGTTTTTT. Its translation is CASSLNGQGTGELFF.

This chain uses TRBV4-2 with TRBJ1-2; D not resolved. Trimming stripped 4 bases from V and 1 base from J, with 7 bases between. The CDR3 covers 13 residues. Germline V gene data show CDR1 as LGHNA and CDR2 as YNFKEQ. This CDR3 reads CASSRMGNYGYTF. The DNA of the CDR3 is TGTGCCAGCAGCCGAATGGGTAACTATGGCTACACCTTC.

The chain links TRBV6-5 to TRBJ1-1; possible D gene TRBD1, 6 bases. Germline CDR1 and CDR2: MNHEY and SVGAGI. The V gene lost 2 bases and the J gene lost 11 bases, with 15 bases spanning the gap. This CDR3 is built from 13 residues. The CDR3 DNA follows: TGTGCCAGCAGTTACGAGGGGGGCGGAGGGGCTTTCTTT. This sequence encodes CASSYEGGGGAFF.

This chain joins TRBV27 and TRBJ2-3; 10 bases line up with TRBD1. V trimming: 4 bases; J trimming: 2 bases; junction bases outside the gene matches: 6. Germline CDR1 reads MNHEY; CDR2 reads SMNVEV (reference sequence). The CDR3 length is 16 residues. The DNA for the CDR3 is TGTGCCAGCAGTTCATGGGACAGGGGTTTCACAGATACGCAGTATTTT. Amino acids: CASSSWDRGFTDTQYF.

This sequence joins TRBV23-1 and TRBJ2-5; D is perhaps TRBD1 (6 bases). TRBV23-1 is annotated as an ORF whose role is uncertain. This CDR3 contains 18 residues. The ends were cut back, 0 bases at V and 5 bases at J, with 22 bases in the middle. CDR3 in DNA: TGCGCCAGCAGTCAATCTAACAGGGTCTGGATAGCGCAGGAGACCCAGTACTTC. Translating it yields CASSQSNRVWIAQETQYF.

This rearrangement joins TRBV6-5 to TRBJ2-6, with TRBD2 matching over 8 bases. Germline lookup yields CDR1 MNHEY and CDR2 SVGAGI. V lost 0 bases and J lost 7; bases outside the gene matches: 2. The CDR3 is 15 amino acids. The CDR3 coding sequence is TGTGCCAGCAGTTACTCTCTAGCGGGTGCCAACGTCCTGACTTTC. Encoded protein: CASSYSLAGANVLTF.

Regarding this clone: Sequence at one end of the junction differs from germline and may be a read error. CDR3 region: CASTGPNTVGLF. The CDR3 region has the DNA TGTGCCAGCACTGGTCCCAATACAGTCGGGCTTTTT. The chain carries TRBV6-6 and TRBJ1-5; no clear D gene. The CDR3 is 12 amino acids. Per germline, CDR1 MNHNY and CDR2 SVGAGI (reference sequence).

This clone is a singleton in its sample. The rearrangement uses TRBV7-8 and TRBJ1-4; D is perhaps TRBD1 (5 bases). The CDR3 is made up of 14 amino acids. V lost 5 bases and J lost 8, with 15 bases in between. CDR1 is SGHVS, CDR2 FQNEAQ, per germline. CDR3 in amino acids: CASSPGTDTEKLFF. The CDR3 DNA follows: TGTGCCAGCAGCCCCGGGACCGACACCGAAAAACTGTTTTTT.

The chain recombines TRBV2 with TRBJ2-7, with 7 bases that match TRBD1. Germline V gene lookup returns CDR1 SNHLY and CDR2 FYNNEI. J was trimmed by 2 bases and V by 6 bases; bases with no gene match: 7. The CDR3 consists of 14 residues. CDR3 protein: CASRVKQGTYEQYF. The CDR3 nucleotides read TGTGCCAGCAGGGTCAAACAGGGGACCTACGAGCAGTACTTC.

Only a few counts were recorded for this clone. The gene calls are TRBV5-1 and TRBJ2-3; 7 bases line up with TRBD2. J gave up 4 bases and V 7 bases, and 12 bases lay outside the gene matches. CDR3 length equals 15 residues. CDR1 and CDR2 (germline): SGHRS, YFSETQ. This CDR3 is CASSPQRGGADTQYF. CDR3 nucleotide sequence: TGCGCCAGCTCGCCGCAACGCGGGGGTGCAGATACGCAGTATTTT.

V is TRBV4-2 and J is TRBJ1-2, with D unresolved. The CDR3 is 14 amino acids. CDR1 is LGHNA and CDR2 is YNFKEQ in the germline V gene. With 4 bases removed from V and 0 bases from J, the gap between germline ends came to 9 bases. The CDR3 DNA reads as TGTGCCAGCAGCCGCGGTGGGACTAACTATGGCTACACCTTC. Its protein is CASSRGGTNYGYTF.

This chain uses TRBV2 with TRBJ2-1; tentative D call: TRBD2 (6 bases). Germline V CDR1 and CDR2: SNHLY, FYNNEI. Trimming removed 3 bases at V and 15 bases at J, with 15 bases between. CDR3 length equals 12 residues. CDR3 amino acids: CASSERQTRVFF. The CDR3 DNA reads TGTGCCAGCAGTGAGAGGCAGACTAGGGTGTTCTTC.

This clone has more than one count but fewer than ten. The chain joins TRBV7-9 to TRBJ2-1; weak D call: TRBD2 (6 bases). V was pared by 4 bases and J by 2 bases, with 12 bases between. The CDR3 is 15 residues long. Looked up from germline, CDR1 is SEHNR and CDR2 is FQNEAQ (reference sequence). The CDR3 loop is CASSSGGATYNEQFF. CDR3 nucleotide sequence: TGTGCCAGCAGCTCCGGGGGAGCTACCTACAATGAGCAGTTCTTC.

CDR3 sequence reads: CASSEDRVNEQFF. CDR3 in DNA: TGTGCCAGCAGCGAGGACAGGGTCAATGAGCAGTTCTTC. The chain has TRBV5-6 and TRBJ2-1, with 8 positions matching TRBD1. Germline loops: CDR1 SGHDT, CDR2 YYEEEE. The CDR3 contains 13 residues. J lost 6 bases, V lost 4 bases, and 3 bases had no gene match.

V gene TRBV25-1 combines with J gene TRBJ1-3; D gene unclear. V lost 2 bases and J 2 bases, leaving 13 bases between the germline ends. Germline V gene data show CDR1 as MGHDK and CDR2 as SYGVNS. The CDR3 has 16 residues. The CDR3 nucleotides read TGTGCCAGCAGTGAACCGGGTGGGTCCGCTGGAAACACCATATATTTT. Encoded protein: CASSEPGGSAGNTIYF.

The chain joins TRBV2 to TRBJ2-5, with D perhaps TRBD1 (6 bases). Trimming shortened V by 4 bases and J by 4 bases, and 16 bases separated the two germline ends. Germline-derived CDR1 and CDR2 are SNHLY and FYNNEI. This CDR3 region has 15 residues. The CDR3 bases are TGTGCCAGCAGTGCCCGGACAGTGGGATCAGAGACCCAGTACTTC. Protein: CASSARTVGSETQYF.

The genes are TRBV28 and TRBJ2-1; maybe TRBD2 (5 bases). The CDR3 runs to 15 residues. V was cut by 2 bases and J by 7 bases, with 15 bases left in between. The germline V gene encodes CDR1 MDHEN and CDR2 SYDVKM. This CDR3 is CASSLVARGPNEQFF. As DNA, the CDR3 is TGTGCCAGCAGTTTAGTAGCGAGAGGTCCTAATGAGCAGTTCTTC.

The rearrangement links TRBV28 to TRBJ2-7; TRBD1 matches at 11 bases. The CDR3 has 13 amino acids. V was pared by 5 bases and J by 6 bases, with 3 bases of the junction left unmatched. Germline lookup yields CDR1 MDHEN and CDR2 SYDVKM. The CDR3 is CASSTGQGGEQYF. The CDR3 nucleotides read TGTGCCAGCAGTACGGGACAGGGGGGCGAGCAGTACTTC.

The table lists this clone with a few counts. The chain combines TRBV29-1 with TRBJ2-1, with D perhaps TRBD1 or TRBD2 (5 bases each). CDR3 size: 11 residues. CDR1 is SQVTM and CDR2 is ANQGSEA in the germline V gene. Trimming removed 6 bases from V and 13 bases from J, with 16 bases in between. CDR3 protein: CSVLDRDLQFF. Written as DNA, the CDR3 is TGCAGCGTCCTCGACCGGGACCTTCAGTTCTTC.

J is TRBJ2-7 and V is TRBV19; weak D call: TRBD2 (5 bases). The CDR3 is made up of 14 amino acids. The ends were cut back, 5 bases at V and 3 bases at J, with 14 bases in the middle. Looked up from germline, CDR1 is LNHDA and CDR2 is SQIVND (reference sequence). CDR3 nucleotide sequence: TGTGCCAGTAGTTCTAGCCAGGACCACTACGAGCAGTACTTC. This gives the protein CASSSSQDHYEQYF.

The CDR3 region has the DNA TGTGCCAGTAGTATAGCTGCGGCTACCTCCTACGAGCAGTACTTC. This translates into CASSIAAATSYEQYF. The rearrangement uses TRBV19 and TRBJ2-7; no clear D gene. Germline V gives CDR1 LNHDA, CDR2 SQIVND (reference sequence). CDR3 size: 15 residues. V shed 1 base and J shed 0 bases, with 10 bases lying between them.

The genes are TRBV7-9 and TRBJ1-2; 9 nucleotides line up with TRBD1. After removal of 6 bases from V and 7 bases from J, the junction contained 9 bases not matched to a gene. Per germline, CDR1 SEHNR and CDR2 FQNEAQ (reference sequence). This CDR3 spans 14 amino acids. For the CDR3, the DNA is TGTGCCAGCAGACGTCCGGGACAGGGAGCTGGCTACACCTTC. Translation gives CASRRPGQGAGYTF.

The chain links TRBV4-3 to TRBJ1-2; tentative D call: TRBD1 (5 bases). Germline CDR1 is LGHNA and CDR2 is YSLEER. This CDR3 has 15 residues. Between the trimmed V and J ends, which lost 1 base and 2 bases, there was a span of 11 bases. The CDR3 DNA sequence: TGCGCCAGCAGCCAAGTAGGCAGGGAGAACTATGGCTACACCTTC. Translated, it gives CASSQVGRENYGYTF.

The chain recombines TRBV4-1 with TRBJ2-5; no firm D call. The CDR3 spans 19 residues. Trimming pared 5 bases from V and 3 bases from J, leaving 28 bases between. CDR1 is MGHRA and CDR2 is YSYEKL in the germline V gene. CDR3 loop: CASSGSPPYEVAEEETQYF. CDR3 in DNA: TGCGCCAGCAGCGGTTCCCCCCCTTATGAGGTAGCAGAAGAAGAGACCCAGTACTTC.

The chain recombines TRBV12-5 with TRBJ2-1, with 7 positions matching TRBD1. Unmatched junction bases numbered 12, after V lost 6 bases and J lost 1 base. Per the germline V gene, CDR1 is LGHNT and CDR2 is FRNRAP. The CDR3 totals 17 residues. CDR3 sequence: CASGLNRGRISYNEQFF. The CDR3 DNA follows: TGTGCTAGTGGGTTGAACAGGGGTCGTATATCCTACAATGAGCAGTTCTTC. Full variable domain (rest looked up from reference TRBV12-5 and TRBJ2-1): DARVTQTPRHKVTEMGQEVTMRCQPILGHNTVFWYRQTMMQGLELLAYFRNRAPLDDSGMPKDRFSAEMPDATLATLKIQPSEPRDSAVYFCASGLNRGRISYNEQFFGPGTRLTVL.

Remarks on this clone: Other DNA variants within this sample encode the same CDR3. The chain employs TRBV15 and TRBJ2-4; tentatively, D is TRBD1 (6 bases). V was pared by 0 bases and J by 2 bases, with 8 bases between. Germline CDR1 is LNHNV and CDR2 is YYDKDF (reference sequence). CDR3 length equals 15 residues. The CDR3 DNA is TGTGCCACCAGCAGAGAACAGGGAACCAAAAACATTCAGTACTTC. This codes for CATSREQGTKNIQYF. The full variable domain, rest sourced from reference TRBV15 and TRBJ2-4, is DAMVIQNPRYQVTQFGKPVTLSCSQTLNHNVMYWYQQKSSQAPKLLFHYYDKDFNNEADTPDNFQSRRPNTSFCFLDIRSPGLGDTAMYLCATSREQGTKNIQYFGAGTRLSVL.

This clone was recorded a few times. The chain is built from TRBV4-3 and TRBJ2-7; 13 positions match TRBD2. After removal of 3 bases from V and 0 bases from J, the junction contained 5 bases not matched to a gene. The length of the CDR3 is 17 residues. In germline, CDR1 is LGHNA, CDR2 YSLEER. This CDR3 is CASSQGTSGKSSYEQYF. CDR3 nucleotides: TGCGCCAGCAGCCAGGGGACTAGCGGGAAAAGCTCCTACGAGCAGTACTTC.

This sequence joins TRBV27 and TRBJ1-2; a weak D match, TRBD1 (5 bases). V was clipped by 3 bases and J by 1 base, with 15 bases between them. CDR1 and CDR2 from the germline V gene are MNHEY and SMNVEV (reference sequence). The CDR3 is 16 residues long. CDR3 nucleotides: TGTGCCAGCAGTTTGGGTGGGCAGGGAATTAACTATGGCTACACCTTC. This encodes CASSLGGQGINYGYTF.